The rows below give T cell receptor beta chains drawn from one sample of a study of T-cell memory formation after mild COVID-19. TCRdb passed the 5' RACE reads through MiXCR, listing each CDR3 protein once. The sample yields around 260,000 distinct CDR3 sequences, 15% to 20% seen once. The sample consisted of PBMCs or a T cell subset sorted from them (not recorded which). The source of these receptors is a man between 18 and 29 years old who had mild COVID-19 (a few samples of this study predate the infection). Cell type and time point are not known. Both conserved end residues are part of each CDR3. The order of the fields is CDR3 DNA, CDR3 protein, clone size, V gene, D gene, J gene. The D gene is left open where the match is weak. Size is stated for part of the rows, as once, few or many counts, or as a class when the clone is expanded.

CDR3nt: TGCGCCAGCAGTAGCGGGACTTTCCCGTATGCACCATCAACGAACACCGGGGAGCTGTTTTTT
CDR3aa: CASSSGTFPYAPSTNTGELFF
abundance: NA
v_gene: TRBV10-2
d_gene: TRBD2
j_gene: TRBJ2-2

CDR3nt: TGTGCCAGCAGTTACCAGCCCTCCTACGAGCAGTACTTC
CDR3aa: CASSYQPSYEQYF
abundance: NA
v_gene: TRBV6-5
d_gene: NA
j_gene: TRBJ2-7

CDR3nt: TGTGCCATCAGTGACCCCGGGGGGAAGACAGATACGCAGTATTTT
CDR3aa: CAISDPGGKTDTQYF
abundance: few
v_gene: TRBV10-3
d_gene: TRBD2
j_gene: TRBJ2-3

CDR3nt: TGTGCCAGCAGCGGACCCTCCAGGGTACCGGGAAACACCATATATTTT
CDR3aa: CASSGPSRVPGNTIYF
abundance: many
v_gene: TRBV9
d_gene: NA
j_gene: TRBJ1-3

CDR3nt: TGTGCCAGCAGCCAAGAAGACTACGAGCAGTACTTC
CDR3aa: CASSQEDYEQYF
abundance: few
v_gene: TRBV4-2
d_gene: NA
j_gene: TRBJ2-7

CDR3nt: TGTGCCAGCAGCTTGGGCGGGATACAAGAGACCCAGTACTTC
CDR3aa: CASSLGGIQETQYF
abundance: many
v_gene: TRBV5-4
d_gene: NA
j_gene: TRBJ2-5

CDR3nt: TGCAGTGCTAGAGCCGGGACAGGGTGGCCTGAAGCTTTCTTT
CDR3aa: CSARAGTGWPEAFF
abundance: few
v_gene: TRBV20-1
d_gene: TRBD1
j_gene: TRBJ1-1

CDR3nt: TGTGCCAGCAGCTCTAAGAAGGGAGTGTACAATGAGCAGTTCTTC
CDR3aa: CASSSKKGVYNEQFF
abundance: few
v_gene: TRBV7-9
d_gene: NA
j_gene: TRBJ2-1

CDR3nt: TGTGCCAGCAGCTTCCCGACCTGGACAGGGAACGGTGGGGCCAACGTCCTGACTTTC
CDR3aa: CASSFPTWTGNGGANVLTF
abundance: NA
v_gene: TRBV7-8
d_gene: TRBD1
j_gene: TRBJ2-6

CDR3nt: TGTGCCAGCAGCGAACTAGCGGGGGTAAGCTCCTACAATGAGCAGTTCTTC
CDR3aa: CASSELAGVSSYNEQFF
abundance: NA
v_gene: TRBV9
d_gene: TRBD2
j_gene: TRBJ2-1

CDR3nt: TGTGCCAGCAGCCGGGACAGGGCTACTGAAGCTTTCTTT
CDR3aa: CASSRDRATEAFF
abundance: NA
v_gene: TRBV11-2
d_gene: TRBD1
j_gene: TRBJ1-1

CDR3nt: TGTGCCAGCAGTAAGGTGGGAAACAATCAGCCCCAGCATTTT
CDR3aa: CASSKVGNNQPQHF
abundance: NA
v_gene: TRBV6-2/TRBV6-3
d_gene: NA
j_gene: TRBJ1-5

CDR3nt: TGTGCCAGCGTCGGGACTAGCGGGGGGGCCGCCTACAATGAGCAGTTCTTC
CDR3aa: CASVGTSGGAAYNEQFF
abundance: once
v_gene: TRBV6-6
d_gene: TRBD2
j_gene: TRBJ2-1

CDR3nt: TGTGCCAGCAGCCGAAGCCCAGGGGAGACCCAGTACTTC
CDR3aa: CASSRSPGETQYF
abundance: many
v_gene: TRBV7-3
d_gene: NA
j_gene: TRBJ2-5

CDR3nt: TGTGCCAGCACCGTTTTAAACACCGGGGAGCTGTTTTTT
CDR3aa: CASTVLNTGELFF
abundance: NA
v_gene: TRBV28
d_gene: NA
j_gene: TRBJ2-2

CDR3nt: TGTGCCAGCAGCGTAGAATCCAGGATAGGCGCCATATATTTT
CDR3aa: CASSVESRIGAIYF
abundance: NA
v_gene: TRBV9
d_gene: NA
j_gene: TRBJ1-3

CDR3nt: TGTGCCAGCAGCTCCCCCGGGAGGTCCCAGGACGAGCAGTACTTC
CDR3aa: CASSSPGRSQDEQYF
abundance: once
v_gene: TRBV7-6
d_gene: TRBD2
j_gene: TRBJ2-7

CDR3nt: TGCGCCAGCAGCCAATACAGCGCAGGAGAAAATGAGCAGTTCTTC
CDR3aa: CASSQYSAGENEQFF
abundance: few
v_gene: TRBV4-1
d_gene: NA
j_gene: TRBJ2-1

CDR3nt: TGTGCCAGCAGCTTCGGACAGGGGACTCAGCCCCAGCATTTT
CDR3aa: CASSFGQGTQPQHF
abundance: NA
v_gene: TRBV5-6
d_gene: TRBD1
j_gene: TRBJ1-5

CDR3nt: TGTGCCAGCAGCAAGCGGGGCCTCGTAGCCAAAAACATTCAGTACTTC
CDR3aa: CASSKRGLVAKNIQYF
abundance: few
v_gene: TRBV7-2
d_gene: TRBD2
j_gene: TRBJ2-4

CDR3nt: TGTGCCAGCAGTTTTAACAGGGTTAGCAATCAGCCCCAGCATTTT
CDR3aa: CASSFNRVSNQPQHF
abundance: few
v_gene: TRBV12-3/TRBV12-4
d_gene: NA
j_gene: TRBJ1-5

CDR3nt: TGTGCCACCAGTGACCCTAATAGGCTTCAAGAGACCCAGTACTTC
CDR3aa: CATSDPNRLQETQYF
abundance: NA
v_gene: TRBV24-1
d_gene: NA
j_gene: TRBJ2-5